The text below deals with one TCR beta chain. Its specificity is unknown. This entry belongs to a study of cytomegalovirus exposure and HLA in healthy donors. Study observations and caveats: CMV serostatus was the sole immune exposure information available. Several of the most significant clusters appeared, in a later analysis, to be linked to common viral pathogens.

The CDR3 is 15 amino acids. Germline V gene lookup returns CDR1 SGDLS and CDR2 YYNGEE. The trim removed 0 bases at V and 6 bases at J, leaving 7 bases unmatched. A multiplex PCR was run with 60 Vbeta primers and 13 Jbeta primers. The assay was immunoSEQ multiplex PCR, and TCRdb's table has in-frame clones only and misses some. The sample holds roughly 250,000 clones, approximately 80% seen once. The rearrangement links TRBV9 to TRBJ2-7, with 9 bases fitting TRBD1. What was sequenced was PBMCs. The receptor comes from a girl aged 2 to 10 in good health and CMV-seronegative. The CDR3: CASSVEGQGGSEQYF. The DNA of the CDR3 is TGTGCCAGCAGCGTAGAGGGACAGGGAGGCTCCGAGCAGTACTTC. The full variable domain, completed using reference TRBV9 and TRBJ2-7, is DSGVTQTPKHLITATGQRVTLRCSPRSGDLSVYWYQQSLDQGLQFLIQYYNGEERAKGNILERFSAQQFPDLHSELNLSSLELGDSALYFCASSVEGQGGSEQYFGPGTRLTVT.